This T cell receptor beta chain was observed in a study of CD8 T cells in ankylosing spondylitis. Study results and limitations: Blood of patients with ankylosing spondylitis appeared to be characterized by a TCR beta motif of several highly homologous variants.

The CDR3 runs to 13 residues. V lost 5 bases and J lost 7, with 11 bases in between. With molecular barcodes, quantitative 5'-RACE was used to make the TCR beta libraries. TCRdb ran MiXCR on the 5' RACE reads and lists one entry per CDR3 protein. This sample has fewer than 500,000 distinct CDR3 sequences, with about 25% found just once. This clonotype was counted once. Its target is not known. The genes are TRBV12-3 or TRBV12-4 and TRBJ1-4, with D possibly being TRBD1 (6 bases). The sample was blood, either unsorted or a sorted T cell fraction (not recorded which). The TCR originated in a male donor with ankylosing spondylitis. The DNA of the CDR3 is TGTGCCAGCAGTCTACAGGGTACTGAAAAACTGTTTTTT. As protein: CASSLQGTEKLFF.